This TCR beta chain was identified in a study of technical replicates of blood from several donors. Method: immunoSEQ multiplex PCR; TCRdb's copy keeps in-frame clones and lacks some. The table shows tens of thousands of clones, with around 94% occurring only once. This TCR was sampled from a human donor in good health. The specimen was T cells isolated from PBMCs.

CDR3 in amino acids: CASSLGDRATEAFF. In DNA form, the CDR3 reads TGTGCCAGCAGCTTAGGGGACAGGGCCACTGAAGCTTTCTTT. The J gene is TRBJ1-1, the V gene TRBV7-9; 9 positions match TRBD1. Germline lookup yields CDR1 SEHNR and CDR2 FQNEAQ (reference sequence). CDR3 length: 14 residues. The ends lost 1 base at V and 4 bases at J; junction bases unmatched: 1.